This TCR beta chain originates from a study of cytomegalovirus exposure and HLA in healthy donors. Researchers ran the PCR with 60 Vbeta and 13 Jbeta primers. Clones were read by immunoSEQ multiplex PCR, and TCRdb kept only the in-frame ones, dropping some. The sample includes some 170,000 clones, approximately 80% of them seen just once. The material sequenced was PBMCs. The origin of this receptor is a man in his late teens or twenties in good health and CMV-seropositive.

CDR3 sequence reads: CASSLGRNNEQFF. CDR3 sequence (DNA): TGTGCCAGCAGCTTAGGCAGAAACAATGAGCAGTTCTTC. V and J are TRBV7-9 and TRBJ2-1, with D hard to call. The V gene lost 1 base and the J gene lost 5 bases, with 6 bases spanning the gap. Germline V gene sequence: CDR1 SEHNR, CDR2 FQNEAQ (reference sequence). This CDR3 is 13 amino acids long.